These T cell receptor beta chains were read from a single sample in a study of T cell responses to AZD1222 COVID-19 vaccine. Some clones are missing from TCRdb's copy, which holds only in-frame ones; the method was immunoSEQ multiplex PCR. The data contain about 120,000 clones, roughly 88% of them singletons. The specimen comprised peripheral blood, sampled on day 0 of AZD1222 vaccination. The receptors stem from an adult in good health. The CDR3 runs from the conserved cysteine through the conserved F or W. A D gene is named only where the DNA matches it firmly. Some rows mark clone size as missing; the rest say once, few, many or name a class of expanded clone.

cdr3_length d_call j_call clone_size v_call cdr3_nt cdr3_aa
13 TRBD1 TRBJ1-4 few TRBV10-3 TGTGCCAGACCGGGACAGGGTGGAGAAAAACTGTTTTTT CARPGQGGEKLFF
13 - TRBJ1-1 - TRBV15 TGTGCCACCGGTCACGGCAAGAACACTGAAGCTTTCTTT CATGHGKNTEAFF
16 - TRBJ1-1 once TRBV6-1 TGTGCCAGCAGTGACGTCTGGGGACCGCTGAACACTGAAGCTTTCTTT CASSDVWGPLNTEAFF
15 - TRBJ2-3 - TRBV10-3 TGTGCCATCAGCCTTCAGGGTCGTGGCACAGATACGCAGTATTTT CAISLQGRGTDTQYF
17 TRBD1 TRBJ1-1 - TRBV10-3 TGTGCCATCAGTGATTTCGGGGGACAGCTAGGATTCGCCCAAGCTTTCTTT CAISDFGGQLGFAQAFF
13 - TRBJ1-1 - TRBV29-1 TGCAGCGTTGAAGGACATACTCTTACTGAAGCTTTCTTT CSVEGHTLTEAFF
14 - TRBJ2-3 few TRBV10-3 TGTGCCACCGGGGAGGTAGGGAGCACAGATACGCAGTATTTT CATGEVGSTDTQYF
15 TRBD1 TRBJ1-3 - TRBV5-1 TGCGCCAGCAGCCAGGGACAGTCTCCTGGAAACACCATATATTTT CASSQGQSPGNTIYF
11 - TRBJ2-7 - TRBV11-2 TGTGCCAGCGGGGGCCCCTACGAGCAGTACTTC CASGGPYEQYF
15 TRBD1 TRBJ2-7 once TRBV3-1/TRBV3-2 TGTGCCAGCAGCCAAGTCGGGGACAGTGCCTACGAGCAGTACTTC CASSQVGDSAYEQYF
14 - TRBJ2-7 - TRBV11-2 TGTGCCAGCAGCGCCGGGACTTCTACCTACGAGCAGTACTTC CASSAGTSTYEQYF
16 - TRBJ2-3 - TRBV7-2 TGTGCCAGCAGCACCGGCCCTAACAAGGTGGCAGATACGCAGTATTTT CASSTGPNKVADTQYF
18 - TRBJ1-1 - TRBV3-1/TRBV3-2 TGTGCCAGCAGCCCCCTTAGAATTGAGCGGGGAATGAACACTGAAGCTTTCTTT CASSPLRIERGMNTEAFF
16 - TRBJ1-1 - TRBV9 TGTGCCAGCAGCGTAGGGGCAGGGATTGCGGTGGCTGAAGCTTTCTTT CASSVGAGIAVAEAFF
19 TRBD1 TRBJ1-2 - TRBV4-1 TGCGCCAGCAGCCAAGCGGAGGACAGGGCCAGTAGCCCCAACTATGGCTACACCTTC CASSQAEDRASSPNYGYTF
11 TRBD1 TRBJ1-2 - TRBV12-3/TRBV12-4 TGTGCCGTCAGGGGGACTAATGGCTACACCTTC CAVRGTNGYTF
12 - TRBJ1-2 - TRBV28 TGTGCCAGCAGCCTTCCACAGGGTGGCTACACCTTC CASSLPQGGYTF
17 TRBD1 TRBJ1-2 - TRBV6-6 TGTGCCAGCAGTCCCTATGCCGGGACAGGGGAGTTCTATGGCTACACCTTC CASSPYAGTGEFYGYTF
15 TRBD1 TRBJ1-1 - TRBV5-8 TGTGCCAGCAGCCCGGCGGGACAGGGTAGCACTGAAGCTTTCTTT CASSPAGQGSTEAFF
14 - TRBJ1-1 - TRBV7-2 TGTGCCAGCAGCTTAGGCCGAGCGTTCACTGAAGCTTTCTTT CASSLGRAFTEAFF
12 - TRBJ2-7 - TRBV6-5 TGTGCCAGCAGTCCCGGGATTTACGAGCAGTACTTC CASSPGIYEQYF
11 - TRBJ1-1 - TRBV12-3/TRBV12-4 TGTGCCACTCAACGGAACACTGAAGCTTTCTTT CATQRNTEAFF
16 - TRBJ2-3 - TRBV9 TGTGCCAGCAGCGTCTTAGGAGAATCTAGCACAGATACGCAGTATTTT CASSVLGESSTDTQYF
17 - TRBJ1-4 - TRBV4-2 TGTGCCAGCAGCCCTGGGGGGAGGGTTACGACTAATGAAAAACTGTTTTTT CASSPGGRVTTNEKLFF
15 TRBD1 TRBJ1-4 - TRBV9 TGTGCCAGCAGCGAAGGGACAGGGAGTAATGAAAAACTGTTTTTT CASSEGTGSNEKLFF
16 - TRBJ1-3 - TRBV3-1/TRBV3-2 TGTGCCAGCAGCCAAGATTCCACAGCCTCTGGAAACACCATATATTTT CASSQDSTASGNTIYF
12 - TRBJ1-4 - TRBV12-3/TRBV12-4 TGTGCCAGCAGCCAATATAATGAAAAACTGTTTTTT CASSQYNEKLFF
17 TRBD2 TRBJ2-1 - TRBV25-1 TGTGCCAGCAGTGAATTAGGGCGGGGGGGCCGGAGGAATGAGCAGTTCTTC CASSELGRGGRRNEQFF
13 - TRBJ2-3 - TRBV5-1 TGCGCCAGCAGCTTAGACGTCACAGATACGCAGTATTTT CASSLDVTDTQYF
13 - TRBJ1-2 few TRBV6-5 TGTGCCAGCAGTCTGCACGGCGGGGCTGGCTACACCTTC CASSLHGGAGYTF
11 - TRBJ1-1 - TRBV12-3/TRBV12-4 TGTGCCAGCAGTTTTGAATTTGAAGCTTTCTTT CASSFEFEAFF
14 TRBD1 TRBJ2-1 - TRBV4-1 TGCGCCAGCAGCCAGAGACAGGGAATTAATGAGCAGTTCTTC CASSQRQGINEQFF
15 - TRBJ1-4 - TRBV6-2/TRBV6-3 TGTGCCAGCAGTTACGGATACGGGGGTGTTGAAAAACTGTTTTTT CASSYGYGGVEKLFF